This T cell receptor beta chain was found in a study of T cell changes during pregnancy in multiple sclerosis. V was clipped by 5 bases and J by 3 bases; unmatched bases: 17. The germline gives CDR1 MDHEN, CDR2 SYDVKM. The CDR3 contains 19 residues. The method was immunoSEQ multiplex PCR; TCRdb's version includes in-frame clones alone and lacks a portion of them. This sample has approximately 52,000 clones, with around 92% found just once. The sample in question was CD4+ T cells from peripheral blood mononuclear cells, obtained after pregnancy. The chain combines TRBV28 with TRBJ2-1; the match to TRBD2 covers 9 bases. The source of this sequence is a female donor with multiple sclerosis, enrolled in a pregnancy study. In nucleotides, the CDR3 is TGTGCCAGCAGTCCCCTAAGGGGCGGGAGGGCCGGTGGCTACAATGAGCAGTTCTTC. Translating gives CASSPLRGGRAGGYNEQFF.